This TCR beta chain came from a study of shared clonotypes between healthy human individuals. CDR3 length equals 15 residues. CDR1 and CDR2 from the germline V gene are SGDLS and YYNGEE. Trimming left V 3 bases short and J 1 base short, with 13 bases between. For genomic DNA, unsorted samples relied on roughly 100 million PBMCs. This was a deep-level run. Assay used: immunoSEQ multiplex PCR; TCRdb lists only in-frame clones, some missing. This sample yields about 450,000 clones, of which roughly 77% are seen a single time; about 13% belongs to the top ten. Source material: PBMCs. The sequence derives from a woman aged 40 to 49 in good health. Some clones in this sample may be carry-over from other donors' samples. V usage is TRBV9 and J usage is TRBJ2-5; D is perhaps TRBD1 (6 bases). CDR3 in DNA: TGTGCCAGCAGCGCCGACGGGACACGCCAAGAGACCCAGTACTTC. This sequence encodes CASSADGTRQETQYF.